In this sample, the clone carrying this T cell receptor beta chain turned up many times. The sample is drawn from a study of T cell repertoires in cytomegalovirus infection. Turning to the study itself: Public TCR beta signature analysis indicated the presence of both CMV infection and matching HLA type.

Via MiXCR, TCRdb re-called the reads, giving one row per CDR3 protein. This sample has 480,000 or so distinct CDR3 sequences, with around 10% found just once. V was shortened by 6 bases and J by 1 base, with 12 bases between the two germline ends. There are 14 residues in the CDR3. Sequencing was carried out using PBMCs. The chain uses TRBV12-3 or TRBV12-4 and TRBJ1-1; perhaps TRBD1 as D (6 bases). This receptor was identified in a human donor in good health (CMV status not recorded). Some clones in this sample may be carry-over from other donors' samples. As DNA, the CDR3 is TGTGCCAGCAGGGCCGGACAGAAGAACACTGAAGCTTTCTTT. This codes for CASRAGQKNTEAFF.